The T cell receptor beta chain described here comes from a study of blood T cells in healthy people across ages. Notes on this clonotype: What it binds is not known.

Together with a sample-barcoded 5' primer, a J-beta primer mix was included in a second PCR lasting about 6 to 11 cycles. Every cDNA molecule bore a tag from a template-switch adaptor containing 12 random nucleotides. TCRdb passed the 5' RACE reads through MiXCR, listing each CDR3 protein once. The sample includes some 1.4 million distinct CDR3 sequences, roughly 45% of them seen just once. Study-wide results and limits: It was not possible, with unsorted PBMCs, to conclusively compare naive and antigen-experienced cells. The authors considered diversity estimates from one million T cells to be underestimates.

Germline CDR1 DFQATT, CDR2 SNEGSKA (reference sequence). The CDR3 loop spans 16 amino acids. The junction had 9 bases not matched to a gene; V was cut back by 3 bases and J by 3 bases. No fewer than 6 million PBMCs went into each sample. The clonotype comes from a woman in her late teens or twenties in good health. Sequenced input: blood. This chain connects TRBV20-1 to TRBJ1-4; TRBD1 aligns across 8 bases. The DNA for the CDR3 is TGCAGTGCTAGTGACTCAGGGGGCCAGCCTAATGAAAAACTGTTTTTT. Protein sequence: CSASDSGGQPNEKLFF.